This T cell receptor (beta chain) derives from a study of early T cells in non-severe SARS-CoV-2 infection. As for the study in general: Bulk RNA isolated from unsorted whole blood underwent sequencing; chains were not paired.

As for this clonotype: What it binds is not known.

Unique molecular identifiers (one per individual cDNA molecule) were attached. TCRdb re-called the 5' RACE reads with MiXCR, one entry per CDR3 protein. Of just over 95,000 distinct CDR3 sequences in the sample, more than 9.5% are singletons; the top ten hold around 5%. Broader study findings: Matching against VDJdb likely underestimated virus-specific expansions, favoring anti-spike CD8.

Trimming shortened V by 3 bases and J by 7 bases, and 9 bases separated the two germline ends. The CDR3 runs to 12 residues. This clonotype originated in an adult who was a healthcare worker with PCR-confirmed SARS-CoV-2 infection or an uninfected control (not recorded which). Sequenced: whole blood. The chain joins TRBV12-3 or TRBV12-4 to TRBJ1-2; D is uncertain. The CDR3 loop reads CASSFPVSGYTF. CDR3 bases: TGTGCCAGCAGTTTCCCCGTCTCTGGCTACACCTTC.